Described below is a single T cell receptor beta chain sequence and its context. The table came from immunoSEQ multiplex PCR; TCRdb's copy has only in-frame clones and leaves some out. The top ten hold 3.4% of the sample, which has fewer than 150,000 clones, roughly 81% seen once. The data were obtained in a study of blood T cell repertoires in COVID-19. CDR1 and CDR2 (germline): MNHEY, SVGEGT. Trimming cost V 1 base and J 4 bases; bases outside gene matches: 4. CDR3 length: 15 amino acids. The sample consisted of peripheral blood. The V call is TRBV6-2 or TRBV6-3, the J call TRBJ2-1; 7 bases fit TRBD2. The TCR originated in a man aged 40-49 years with acute or convalescent COVID-19. CDR3 nucleotide sequence: TGTGCCAGCAGTTACTTGAGCGGGGAATACAATGAGCAGTTCTTC. The encoded protein is CASSYLSGEYNEQFF.